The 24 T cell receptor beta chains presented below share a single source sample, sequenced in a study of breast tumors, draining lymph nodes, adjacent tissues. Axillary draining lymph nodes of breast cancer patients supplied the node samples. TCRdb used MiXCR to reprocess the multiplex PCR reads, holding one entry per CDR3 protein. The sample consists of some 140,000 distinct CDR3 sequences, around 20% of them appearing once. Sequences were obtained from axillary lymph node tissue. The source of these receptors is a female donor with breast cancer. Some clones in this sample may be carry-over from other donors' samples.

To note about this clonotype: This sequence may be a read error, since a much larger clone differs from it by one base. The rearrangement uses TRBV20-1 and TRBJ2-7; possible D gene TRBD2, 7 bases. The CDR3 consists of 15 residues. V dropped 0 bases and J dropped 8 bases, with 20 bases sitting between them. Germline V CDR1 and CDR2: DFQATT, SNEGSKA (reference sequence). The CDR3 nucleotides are TGCAGTGCTAGAGACCTGAGGGGGGGGGCAAACAAGCAGTACTTC. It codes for CSARDLRGGANKQYF.

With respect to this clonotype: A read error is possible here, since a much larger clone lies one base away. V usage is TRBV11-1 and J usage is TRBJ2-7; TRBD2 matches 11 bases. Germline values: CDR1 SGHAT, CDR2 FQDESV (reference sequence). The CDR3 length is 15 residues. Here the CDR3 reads CASSQTSGSSYGQYF. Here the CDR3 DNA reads TGTGCCAGCAGCCAAACTAGCGGGAGCTCCTACGGGCAGTACTTC.

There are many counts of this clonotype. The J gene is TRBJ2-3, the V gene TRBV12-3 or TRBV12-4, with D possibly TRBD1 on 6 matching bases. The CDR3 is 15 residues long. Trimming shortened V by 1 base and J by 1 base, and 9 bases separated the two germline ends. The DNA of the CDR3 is TGTGCCAGCAGTTTAGAGGGGGTCGGCACAGATACGCAGTATTTT. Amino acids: CASSLEGVGTDTQYF.

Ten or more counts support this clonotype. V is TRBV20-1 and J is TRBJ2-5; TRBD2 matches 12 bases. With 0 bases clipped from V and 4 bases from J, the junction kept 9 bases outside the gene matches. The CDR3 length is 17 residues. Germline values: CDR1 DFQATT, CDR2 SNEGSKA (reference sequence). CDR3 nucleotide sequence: TGCAGTGCTAGAGATACTAGCGGGAGGATTGTCGCAGAGACCCAGTACTTC. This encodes CSARDTSGRIVAETQYF.

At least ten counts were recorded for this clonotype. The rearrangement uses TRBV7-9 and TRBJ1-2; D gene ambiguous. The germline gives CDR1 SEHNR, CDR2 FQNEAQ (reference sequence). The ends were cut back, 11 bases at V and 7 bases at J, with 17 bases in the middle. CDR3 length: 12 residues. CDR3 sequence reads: CAPNPLGSGYTF. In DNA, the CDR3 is TGTGCCCCAAATCCCCTAGGCTCTGGCTACACCTTC.

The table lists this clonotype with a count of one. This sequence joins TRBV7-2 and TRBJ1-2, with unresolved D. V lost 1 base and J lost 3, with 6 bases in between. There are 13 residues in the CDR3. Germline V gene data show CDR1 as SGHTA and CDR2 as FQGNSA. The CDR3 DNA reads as TGTGCCAGCAGCTTAGGGGAGGACTATGGCTACACCTTC. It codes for CASSLGEDYGYTF.

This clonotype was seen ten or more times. The CDR3 protein is CSARVLAGDTQYF. The CDR3 nucleotides are TGCAGTGCTAGAGTACTAGCGGGAGATACGCAGTATTTT. V usage is TRBV20-1 and J usage is TRBJ2-3; the match to TRBD2 covers 9 bases. The CDR3 covers 13 residues. The V gene's germline CDR1 is DFQATT and CDR2 SNEGSKA (reference sequence). V dropped 1 base and J dropped 5; count of bases not matched to a gene: 1.

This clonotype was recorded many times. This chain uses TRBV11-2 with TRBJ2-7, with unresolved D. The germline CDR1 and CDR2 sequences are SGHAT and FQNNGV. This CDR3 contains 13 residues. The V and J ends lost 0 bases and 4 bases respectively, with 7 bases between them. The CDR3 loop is CASSLEQSYEQYF. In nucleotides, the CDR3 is TGTGCCAGCAGCTTAGAACAGAGTTACGAGCAGTACTTC.

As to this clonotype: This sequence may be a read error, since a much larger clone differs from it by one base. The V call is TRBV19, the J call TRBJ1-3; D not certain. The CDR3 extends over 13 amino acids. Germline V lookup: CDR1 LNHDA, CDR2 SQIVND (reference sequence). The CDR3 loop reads CASSMTGGSTIYF. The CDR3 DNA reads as TGTGCCAGTAGTATGACCGGAGGAAGCACCATATATTTT.

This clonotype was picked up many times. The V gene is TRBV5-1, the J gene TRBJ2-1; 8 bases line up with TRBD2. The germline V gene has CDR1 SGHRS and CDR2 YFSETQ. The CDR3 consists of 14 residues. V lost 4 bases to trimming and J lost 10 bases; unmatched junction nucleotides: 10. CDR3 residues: CASSPREDSGEQFF. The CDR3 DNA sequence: TGCGCCAGCAGCCCGCGGGAGGATAGCGGAGAGCAGTTCTTC.

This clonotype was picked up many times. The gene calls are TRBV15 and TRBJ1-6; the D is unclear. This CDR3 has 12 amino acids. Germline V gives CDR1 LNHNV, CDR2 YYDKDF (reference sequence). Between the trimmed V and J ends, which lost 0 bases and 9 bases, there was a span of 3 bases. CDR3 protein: CATSRDPSPLHF. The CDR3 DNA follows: TGTGCCACCAGCAGAGATCCTTCACCCCTCCACTTT.

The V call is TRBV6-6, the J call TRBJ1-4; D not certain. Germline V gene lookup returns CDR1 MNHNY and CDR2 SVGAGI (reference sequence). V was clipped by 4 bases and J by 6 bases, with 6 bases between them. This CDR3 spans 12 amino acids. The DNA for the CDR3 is TGTGCCAGCAGTTTAACAGATGAAAAACTGTTTTTT. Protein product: CASSLTDEKLFF.

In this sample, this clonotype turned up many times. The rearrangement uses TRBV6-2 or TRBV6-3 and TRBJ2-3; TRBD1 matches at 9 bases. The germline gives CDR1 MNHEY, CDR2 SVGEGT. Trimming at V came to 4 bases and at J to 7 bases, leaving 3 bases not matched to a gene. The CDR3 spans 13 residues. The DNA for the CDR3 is TGTGCCAGCAGTTGGGGACAGGGATATACGCAGTATTTT. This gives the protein CASSWGQGYTQYF.

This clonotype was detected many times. For the CDR3, the DNA is TGCGCCAGCAGCCAGTTACTAGGGCCCTACGAGCAGTACTTC. It specifies CASSQLLGPYEQYF. The chain uses TRBV5-1 and TRBJ2-7; the D gene is possibly TRBD2 (5 bases). Germline V CDR1 and CDR2: SGHRS, YFSETQ. Trimming cost V 4 bases and J 2 bases, with 13 bases left between them. The CDR3 totals 14 residues.

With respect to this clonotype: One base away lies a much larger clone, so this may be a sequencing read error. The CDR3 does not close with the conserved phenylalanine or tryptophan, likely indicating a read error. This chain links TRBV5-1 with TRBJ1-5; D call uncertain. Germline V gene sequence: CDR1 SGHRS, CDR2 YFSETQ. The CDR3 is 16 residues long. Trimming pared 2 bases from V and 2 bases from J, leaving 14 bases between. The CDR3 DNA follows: TGCGCCAGCAGCTTCGGGCCTGATACGGGCAATCAGCCCCAGCATGTT. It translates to CASSFGPDTGNQPQHV.

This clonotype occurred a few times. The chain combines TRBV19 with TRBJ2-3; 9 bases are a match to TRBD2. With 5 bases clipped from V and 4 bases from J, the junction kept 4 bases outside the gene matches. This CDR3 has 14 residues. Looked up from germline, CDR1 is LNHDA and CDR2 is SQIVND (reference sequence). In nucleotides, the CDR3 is TGTGCCAGTAGTTGGCGGGAGGGGGCAGATACGCAGTATTTT. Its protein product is CASSWREGADTQYF.

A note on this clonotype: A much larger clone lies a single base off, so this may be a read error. CDR3 sequence (DNA): TGTGCCAGCAGTACCGAACTAGCGGACTACGAGCAGTACTTC. Translating gives CASSTELADYEQYF. The rearrangement links TRBV28 to TRBJ2-7, with TRBD2 matching 8 bases. Germline V lookup: CDR1 MDHEN, CDR2 SYDVKM. V shed 5 bases and J 3 bases; nucleotides not matched to a gene: 6. CDR3 length equals 14 residues.

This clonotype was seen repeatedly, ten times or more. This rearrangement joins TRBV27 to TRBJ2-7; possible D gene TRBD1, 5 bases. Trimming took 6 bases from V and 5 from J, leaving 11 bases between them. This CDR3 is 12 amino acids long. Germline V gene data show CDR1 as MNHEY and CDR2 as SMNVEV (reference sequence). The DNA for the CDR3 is TGTGCCAGCAGGCAGGGATCCCACGAGCAGTACTTC. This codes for CASRQGSHEQYF.

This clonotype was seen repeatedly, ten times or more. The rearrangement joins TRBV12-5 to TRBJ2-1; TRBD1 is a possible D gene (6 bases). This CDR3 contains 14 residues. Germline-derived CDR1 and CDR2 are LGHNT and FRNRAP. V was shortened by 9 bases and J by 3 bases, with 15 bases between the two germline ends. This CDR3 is CASERGTYYNEQFF. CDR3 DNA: TGTGCTAGCGAAAGGGGGACCTACTACAATGAGCAGTTCTTC.

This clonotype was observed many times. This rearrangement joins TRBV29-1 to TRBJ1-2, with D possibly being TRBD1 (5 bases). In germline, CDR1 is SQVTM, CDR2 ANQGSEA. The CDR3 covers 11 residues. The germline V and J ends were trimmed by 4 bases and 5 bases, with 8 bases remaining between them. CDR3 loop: CSVGQKYGYTF. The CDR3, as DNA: TGCAGCGTTGGACAGAAGTATGGCTACACCTTC.

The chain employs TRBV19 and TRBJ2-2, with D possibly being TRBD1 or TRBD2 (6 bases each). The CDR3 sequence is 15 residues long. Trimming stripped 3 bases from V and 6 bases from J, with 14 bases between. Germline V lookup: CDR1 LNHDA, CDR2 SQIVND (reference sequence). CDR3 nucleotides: TGTGCCAGTAGTATCATTAGGGGGAGGCCCGGGGAGCTGTTTTTT. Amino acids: CASSIIRGRPGELFF.

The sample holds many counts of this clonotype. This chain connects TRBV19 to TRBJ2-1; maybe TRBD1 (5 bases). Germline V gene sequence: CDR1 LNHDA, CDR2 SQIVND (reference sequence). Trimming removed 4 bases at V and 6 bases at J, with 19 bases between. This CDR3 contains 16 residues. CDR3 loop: CASSTLDSLGRNEQFF. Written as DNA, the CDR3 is TGTGCCAGTAGTACCTTAGACAGTCTTGGTCGCAATGAGCAGTTCTTC.

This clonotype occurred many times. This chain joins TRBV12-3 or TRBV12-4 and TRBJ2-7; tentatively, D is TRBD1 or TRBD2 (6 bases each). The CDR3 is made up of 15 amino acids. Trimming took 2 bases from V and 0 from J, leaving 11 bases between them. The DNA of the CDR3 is TGTGCCAGCAGTTTAAAAAGGGGGGCCTCCTACGAGCAGTACTTC. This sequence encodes CASSLKRGASYEQYF.

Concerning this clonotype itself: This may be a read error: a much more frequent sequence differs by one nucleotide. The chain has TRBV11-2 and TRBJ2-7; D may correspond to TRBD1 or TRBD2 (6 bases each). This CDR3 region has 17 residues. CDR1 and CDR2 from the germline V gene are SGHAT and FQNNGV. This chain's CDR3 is CASSSQPGVGAAYERYF. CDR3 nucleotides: TGTGCCAGCAGCTCTCAACCGGGGGTGGGGGCCGCCTACGAGCGGTACTTC.